Following are 5 T cell receptor beta chains from one sample sequenced in a study of blood T cell repertoires in COVID-19. Assay: immunoSEQ multiplex PCR; the TCRdb copy retains only in-frame clones and omits some. The table has some 250,000 clones, around 86% seen once; the top ten hold over 10%. The sample consisted of peripheral blood. These receptors came from a woman aged 55 to 70 with active or convalescent COVID-19.

The chain couples TRBV10-3 to TRBJ2-3; possibly TRBD2 for D (6 bases). CDR1 is ENHRY, CDR2 SYGVKD, per germline. This CDR3 has 15 residues. Trimming pared 3 bases from V and 3 bases from J, leaving 13 bases between. CDR3 bases: TGTGCCATCAGTGAACCCGGGACTGTAACAGATACGCAGTATTTT. It translates to CAISEPGTVTDTQYF.

V gene TRBV24-1 combines with J gene TRBJ2-3, with D possibly matching TRBD2 (7 bases). V was shortened by 4 bases and J by 6 bases, with 13 bases between the two germline ends. Germline V gene lookup returns CDR1 KGHDR and CDR2 SFDVKD. The CDR3 is 14 residues long. The CDR3 spells CATSEGGASDTQYF. In nucleotides, the CDR3 is TGTGCCACCAGTGAAGGGGGGGCAAGCGATACGCAGTATTTT.

V usage is TRBV6-6 and J usage is TRBJ1-2; 9 positions match TRBD1. With 0 bases clipped from V and 5 bases from J, the junction kept 7 bases outside the gene matches. This CDR3 has 16 amino acids. Per the germline V gene, CDR1 is MNHNY and CDR2 is SVGAGI (reference sequence). DNA of the CDR3: TGTGCCAGCAGTTACTCGATGACAGGGGGGATTTATGGCTACACCTTC. It codes for CASSYSMTGGIYGYTF.

The J gene is TRBJ1-4, the V gene TRBV2; D gene uncertain. V was trimmed by 6 bases and J by 3 bases, leaving 8 bases between them. CDR1 is SNHLY, CDR2 FYNNEI, per germline. This CDR3 is 13 amino acids long. The CDR3 bases are TGTGCCAGCAGGGGCAGCCCTAATGAAAAACTGTTTTTT. Translated, it gives CASRGSPNEKLFF.

The chain has TRBV1 and TRBJ1-1; the table assigns TRBD1, which was not confirmed against the DNA. TRBV1 is listed as a pseudogene. The CDR3 consists of 17 residues. CDR3 protein: CTSSQDFERSGQQEAFF. CDR3 coding DNA: TGCACCAGCAGCCAAGATTTTGAAAGGTCGGGACAGCAAGAAGCTTTCTTT.